This T cell receptor beta chain was sequenced in a study of T cell clonality in common variable immunodeficiency. Study-wide results and limits: Common variable immunodeficiency TCR beta sequences reportedly had fewer deletions and N-nucleotide insertions. Shared TCRbeta clones were fewer between CVID subjects than controls. Links between repertoire features and CVID complications were heterogeneity-limited. The cause of increased CVID clonality remains unclear without subpopulation sequencing.

Clones were read by immunoSEQ multiplex PCR, and TCRdb kept only the in-frame ones, dropping some. The sample shows around 45,000 clones, none of them appearing just once. This clone was seen at least ten times. Its target is unknown. Read sequence stops 3 residues before the CDR3 end, and the germline J gene provides the missing end. The CDR3 runs 14 residues. Trimming cost V 1 base and J 10 bases, with 12 bases left between them. CDR1 and CDR2 (germline): SGHRS, YFSETQ. The TCR sequence derives from a person aged 18 to 75 in good health. The sequenced sample consisted of peripheral blood mononuclear cells. The chain couples TRBV5-1 to TRBJ1-6; no clear D. The CDR3 spells CASSLTGRESPLHF. The DNA read from the CDR3 is TGCGCCAGCAGCTTGACGGGTCGAGAATCACCC. Complete variable domain (other parts from reference TRBV5-1 and TRBJ1-6): KAGVTQTPRYLIKTRGQQVTLSCSPISGHRSVSWYQQTPGQGLQFLFEYFSETQRNKGNFPGRFSGRQFSNSRSEMNVSTLELGDSALYLCASSLTGRESPLHFGNGTRLTVT.